One sample yielded the 4 T cell receptor beta chains listed below, sequenced in a study of blood T cell repertoires in COVID-19. Some clones are missing from TCRdb's copy, which holds only in-frame ones; the method was immunoSEQ multiplex PCR. The data hold some 280,000 clones, with roughly 90% observed a single time. The source material was peripheral blood. The receptors were sampled from a woman in her sixties with acute or convalescent COVID-19.

The CDR3, as DNA: TGTGCCAGCAGCCTTCTTAGCGGGAGTACCACCGGGGAGCTGTTTTTT. Protein product: CASSLLSGSTTGELFF. The rearrangement links TRBV4-2 to TRBJ2-2, with 9 bases that match TRBD2. CDR3 length: 16 amino acids. Per germline, CDR1 LGHNA and CDR2 YNFKEQ. The ends lost 4 bases at V and 4 bases at J; junction bases unmatched: 7.

The chain couples TRBV29-1 to TRBJ1-4; D might be TRBD1 (6 bases). V dropped 6 bases and J dropped 8 bases, with 13 bases sitting between them. Germline V gene lookup returns CDR1 SQVTM and CDR2 ANQGSEA. The CDR3 covers 12 residues. The chain's CDR3 is CSVPDRSEKLFF. In nucleotides, the CDR3 is TGCAGCGTGCCCGACAGGAGCGAAAAACTGTTTTTT.

The V gene is TRBV6-2 or TRBV6-3, the J gene TRBJ2-5, with TRBD1 matching over 7 bases. Germline V gene lookup returns CDR1 MNHEY and CDR2 SVGEGT. This CDR3 has 13 residues. The J segment lost 3 bases and the V segment lost 5 bases, leaving 3 bases of the junction unmatched. This CDR3 reads CASSTDREETQYF. The CDR3 coding sequence is TGTGCCAGCAGTACTGACAGGGAAGAGACCCAGTACTTC.

This clone was picked up one time. CDR3 region: CASSSGKQGPSYYGYTF. The DNA of the CDR3 is TGTGCCAGCAGCTCAGGGAAACAGGGGCCGAGTTACTATGGCTACACCTTC. The V call is TRBV5-4, the J call TRBJ1-2, with 7 bases that match TRBD1. Germline V gene data show CDR1 as SGHNT and CDR2 as YYREEE (reference sequence). V dropped 3 bases and J dropped 3; count of bases not matched to a gene: 14. The CDR3 has 17 amino acids.